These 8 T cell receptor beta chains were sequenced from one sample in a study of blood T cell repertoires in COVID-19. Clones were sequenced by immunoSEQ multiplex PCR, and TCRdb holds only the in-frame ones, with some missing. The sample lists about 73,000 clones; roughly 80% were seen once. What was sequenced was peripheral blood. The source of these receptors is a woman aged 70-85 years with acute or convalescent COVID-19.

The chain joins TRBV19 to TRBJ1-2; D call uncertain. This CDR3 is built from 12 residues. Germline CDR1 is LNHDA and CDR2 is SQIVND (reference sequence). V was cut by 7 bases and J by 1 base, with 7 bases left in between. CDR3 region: CASKSINYGYTF. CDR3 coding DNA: TGTGCCAGTAAATCTATTAACTATGGCTACACCTTC.

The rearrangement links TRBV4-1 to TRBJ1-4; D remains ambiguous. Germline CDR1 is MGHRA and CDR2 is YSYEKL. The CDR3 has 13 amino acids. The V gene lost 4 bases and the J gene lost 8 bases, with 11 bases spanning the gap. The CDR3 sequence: CASSPDPGEKLFF. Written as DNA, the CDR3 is TGCGCCAGCAGCCCCGACCCCGGGGAAAAACTGTTTTTT.

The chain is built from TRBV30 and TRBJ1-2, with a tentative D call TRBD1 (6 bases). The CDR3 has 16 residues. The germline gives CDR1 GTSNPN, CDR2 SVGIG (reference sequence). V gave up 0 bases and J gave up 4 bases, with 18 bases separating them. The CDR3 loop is CAWSVHLGAPLYGYTF. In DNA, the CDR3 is TGTGCCTGGAGTGTACATTTGGGGGCACCCCTCTATGGCTACACCTTC.

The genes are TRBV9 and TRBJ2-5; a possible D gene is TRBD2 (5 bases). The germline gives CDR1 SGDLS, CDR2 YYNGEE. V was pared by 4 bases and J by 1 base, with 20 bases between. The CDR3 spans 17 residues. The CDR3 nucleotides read TGTGCCAGCAGCATCGAGGGCTCTCGGCTGTTCCAAGAGACCCAGTACTTC. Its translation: CASSIEGSRLFQETQYF.

The CDR3 DNA reads TGTGCCAGCAGCTTACTAGCGGGAGGGCCCCACAATGAGCAGTTCTTC. Protein: CASSLLAGGPHNEQFF. This chain connects TRBV7-9 to TRBJ2-1, with 12 bases fitting TRBD2. V was clipped by 2 bases and J by 5 bases; unmatched bases: 4. Germline CDR1 reads SEHNR; CDR2 reads FQNEAQ (reference sequence). The CDR3 length is 16 residues.

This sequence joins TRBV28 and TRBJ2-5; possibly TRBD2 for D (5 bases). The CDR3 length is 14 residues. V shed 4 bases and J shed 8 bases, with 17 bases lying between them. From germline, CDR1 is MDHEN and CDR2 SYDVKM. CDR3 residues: CASSSILARRTQYF. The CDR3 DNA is TGTGCCAGCAGTTCTATCCTAGCACGTCGTACCCAGTACTTC.

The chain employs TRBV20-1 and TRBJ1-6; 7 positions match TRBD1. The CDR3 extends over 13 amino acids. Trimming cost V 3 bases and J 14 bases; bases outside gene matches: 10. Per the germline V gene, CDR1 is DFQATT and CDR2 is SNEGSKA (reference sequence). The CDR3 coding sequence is TGCAGTGCTAGTCCGGGACAGAAAAGGACCCTCCACTTT. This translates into CSASPGQKRTLHF.

CDR3 sequence: CASGPWTDFNEQFF. The CDR3 nucleotides are TGTGCTAGTGGTCCATGGACGGACTTCAATGAGCAGTTCTTC. The chain recombines TRBV12-5 with TRBJ2-1; D might be TRBD2 (5 bases). The CDR3 spans 14 residues. Germline lookup yields CDR1 LGHNT and CDR2 FRNRAP. Trimming cost V 5 bases and J 6 bases, with 14 bases left between them.